One and the same sample provided the 2 T cell receptor beta chains below, sequenced in a study of blood T cell repertoires in COVID-19. Libraries were prepared by immunoSEQ multiplex PCR; TCRdb keeps only in-frame clonotypes and omits some of them. The sample lists more than 150,000 clones, over 75% occurring once. Input material: peripheral blood. The receptors shown here come from a woman aged 65 to 85 with acute or convalescent COVID-19.

In nucleotides, the CDR3 is TGTGCTAGTGGTTTTGGGACAGGGGCTTTACAAGGCGGTCAGCCCCAGCATTTT. Translated: CASGFGTGALQGGQPQHF. The V and J genes are TRBV12-5 and TRBJ1-5; 10 bases agree with TRBD1. The CDR3 totals 18 residues. Trimming cost V 3 bases and J 6 bases; bases outside gene matches: 14. The germline V gene has CDR1 LGHNT and CDR2 FRNRAP.

The gene calls are TRBV28 and TRBJ1-5, with a weak D call TRBD1 (5 bases). The CDR3 totals 17 residues. Germline assignment: CDR1 MDHEN and CDR2 SYDVKM. Between the trimmed V and J ends, which lost 4 bases and 4 bases, there was a span of 20 bases. CDR3 in amino acids: CASSYGGGGVENQPQHF. Here the CDR3 DNA reads TGTGCCAGCAGTTACGGGGGGGGAGGCGTGGAAAATCAGCCCCAGCATTTT. The full variable domain, rest sourced from reference TRBV28 and TRBJ1-5, is DVKVTQSSRYLVKRTGEKVFLECVQDMDHENMFWYRQDPGLGLRLIYFSYDVKMKEKGDIPEGYSVSREKKERFSLILESASTNQTSMYLCASSYGGGGVENQPQHFGDGTRLSIL.